The next 21 T cell receptor beta chains were all read from a single sample in a study of blood T cell repertoires in COVID-19. The data were produced by immunoSEQ multiplex PCR, yet TCRdb's version contains in-frame clones alone and is incomplete. In the table there are roughly 240,000 clones, about nine tenths of which are singletons. The sequencing sample was made of PBMCs or T cells enriched from blood (not recorded which). These receptors were taken from a woman aged 25-40 years with acute COVID-19.

The chain employs TRBV2 and TRBJ1-3, with D unresolved. The CDR3 covers 12 residues. Looked up from germline, CDR1 is SNHLY and CDR2 is FYNNEI. V was cut by 4 bases and J by 8 bases, with 9 bases left in between. The CDR3 region is CASSVSGDTIYF. The CDR3 bases are TGTGCCAGCAGTGTATCGGGAGACACCATATATTTT.

The chain employs TRBV13 and TRBJ2-3, with D possibly being TRBD2 (6 bases). The CDR3 runs to 15 residues. V was cut by 5 bases and J by 3 bases, with 15 bases left in between. Germline CDR1 is PRHDT and CDR2 is FYEKMQ (reference sequence). The CDR3 region has the DNA TGTGCCAGCAGCCCGCCGGGACTCCGGACAGATACGCAGTATTTT. Encoded protein: CASSPPGLRTDTQYF.

This clone was recorded once. The chain couples TRBV3-1 (or the pseudogene TRBV3-2) to TRBJ1-1, with D possibly TRBD1 on 6 matching bases. The CDR3 length is 15 residues. Looked up from germline, CDR1 is LGHDT and CDR2 is YNNKEL (reference sequence). Trimming stripped 3 bases from V and 1 base from J, with 12 bases between. CDR3 bases: TGTGCCAGCAGCCACCCTCCGACAGGGAACACTGAAGCTTTCTTT. It encodes CASSHPPTGNTEAFF.

The rearrangement links TRBV29-1 to TRBJ2-1, with TRBD2 matching 9 bases. Losses at the gene ends were 3 bases for V and 13 bases for J; bases not matched to a gene: 4. There are 11 residues in the CDR3. Germline lookup yields CDR1 SQVTM and CDR2 ANQGSEA. The CDR3 nucleotides are TGCAGCGTTGATAGCGGGGGACCACAGTTCTTC. Its protein is CSVDSGGPQFF.

The rearrangement uses TRBV3-1 (or the pseudogene TRBV3-2) and TRBJ1-5; no clear D. V lost 1 base, J lost 6 bases, and 10 bases lay in between. This CDR3 contains 14 residues. Germline V gene lookup returns CDR1 LGHDT and CDR2 YNNKEL (reference sequence). Here the CDR3 DNA reads TGTGCCAGCAGCCAAGTACGGGATGCTCAGCCCCAGCATTTT. Protein: CASSQVRDAQPQHF.

J is TRBJ2-1 and V is TRBV4-1; 7 nucleotides agree with TRBD2. The V segment lost 6 bases and the J segment 2 bases; nucleotides outside the gene matches: 10. This CDR3 region has 16 residues. The germline CDR1 and CDR2 sequences are MGHRA and YSYEKL. The CDR3 is CASRSEGREAYNEQFF. CDR3 coding DNA: TGCGCCAGCAGAAGCGAGGGCCGGGAGGCCTACAATGAGCAGTTCTTC.

The genes are TRBV29-1 and TRBJ1-5; 9 bases agree with TRBD1. CDR1 SQVTM and CDR2 ANQGSEA come from the germline V gene. This CDR3 is built from 12 residues. V shed 6 bases and J 8 bases; nucleotides not matched to a gene: 5. CDR3 in amino acids: CSVGDRAKPQHF. CDR3 in DNA: TGCAGCGTAGGGGACAGGGCGAAGCCCCAGCATTTT.

V usage is TRBV5-6 and J usage is TRBJ1-5; the match to TRBD1 covers 7 bases. V lost 4 bases and J lost 5; bases outside the gene matches: 6. This CDR3 contains 14 residues. The germline CDR1 and CDR2 sequences are SGHDT and YYEEEE. The CDR3 region is CASSARDSYQPQHF. The DNA for the CDR3 is TGTGCCAGCAGCGCCAGGGACAGTTATCAGCCCCAGCATTTT.

This chain links TRBV5-1 with TRBJ1-1; D call uncertain. The CDR3 consists of 14 residues. Germline-derived CDR1 and CDR2 are SGHRS and YFSETQ. V was cut by 1 base and J by 0 bases, with 7 bases left in between. CDR3 loop: CASSLSQLNTEAFF. The DNA for the CDR3 is TGCGCCAGCAGCTTGTCCCAGTTGAACACTGAAGCTTTCTTT. The whole variable domain, filled in from reference TRBV5-1 and TRBJ1-1, reads KAGVTQTPRYLIKTRGQQVTLSCSPISGHRSVSWYQQTPGQGLQFLFEYFSETQRNKGNFPGRFSGRQFSNSRSEMNVSTLELGDSALYLCASSLSQLNTEAFFGQGTRLTVV.

CDR3 sequence reads: CASSLGLGSGSYSGNTIYF. CDR3 coding DNA: TGCGCCAGCAGCTTGGGTCTTGGGTCAGGGTCTTACTCCGGAAACACCATATATTTT. This chain joins TRBV5-1 and TRBJ1-3, with a possible D match to TRBD1 (5 bases). Germline V gives CDR1 SGHRS, CDR2 YFSETQ. The CDR3 runs to 19 residues. Trimming took off 0 bases at V and 4 bases at J, with 23 bases between the two ends. Combining the CDR3 with reference TRBV5-1 and TRBJ1-3 gives the whole variable domain KAGVTQTPRYLIKTRGQQVTLSCSPISGHRSVSWYQQTPGQGLQFLFEYFSETQRNKGNFPGRFSGRQFSNSRSEMNVSTLELGDSALYLCASSLGLGSGSYSGNTIYFGEGSWLTVV.

There are a few counts of this clone. This chain joins TRBV7-2 and TRBJ2-7; D is unresolved. Germline assignment: CDR1 SGHTA and CDR2 FQGNSA. CDR3 length equals 13 residues. Trimming removed 1 base from V and 4 bases from J, with 8 bases in between. The CDR3 DNA follows: TGTGCCAGCAGCTTAGGACGCAGGTACGAGCAGTACTTC. Protein sequence: CASSLGRRYEQYF. Full variable domain (rest looked up from reference TRBV7-2 and TRBJ2-7): GAGVSQSPSNKVTEKGKDVELRCDPISGHTALYWYRQSLGQGLEFLIYFQGNSAPDKSGLPSDRFSAERTGGSVSTLTIQRTQQEDSAVYLCASSLGRRYEQYFGPGTRLTVT.

As regards this clone: The sample carries other DNA sequences with the same CDR3. V is TRBV15 and J is TRBJ2-3; 7 bases agree with TRBD2. Per germline, CDR1 LNHNV and CDR2 YYDKDF (reference sequence). The CDR3 loop spans 16 amino acids. J gave up 3 bases and V 1 base, and 7 bases lay outside the gene matches. The DNA of the CDR3 is TGTGCCACCAGCAGAGTTGGGGGGGGAGGGACAGATACGCAGTATTTT. It codes for CATSRVGGGGTDTQYF.

This clone was seen a single time. The chain recombines TRBV2 with TRBJ1-6; a possible D gene is TRBD1 (5 bases). Trimming cost V 8 bases and J 8 bases, with 10 bases left between them. Germline V gene data show CDR1 as SNHLY and CDR2 as FYNNEI. The CDR3 runs to 12 residues. CDR3 sequence (DNA): TGTGCCAGCCAGGGTGGTGATTCACCCCTCCACTTT. Translated, it gives CASQGGDSPLHF. The entire variable domain, with the rest obtained from reference TRBV2 and TRBJ1-6, is as follows: EPEVTQTPSHQVTQMGQEVILRCVPISNHLYFYWYRQILGQKVEFLVSFYNNEISEKSEIFDDQFSVERPDGSNFTLKIRSTKLEDSAMYFCASQGGDSPLHFGNGTRLTVT.

The gene calls are TRBV4-2 and TRBJ2-5; D remains unclear. The CDR3 spans 14 residues. Germline V gives CDR1 LGHNA, CDR2 YNFKEQ. Between the trimmed V and J ends, which lost 1 base and 8 bases, there was a span of 14 bases. The CDR3: CASSQGSQAQTQYF. The CDR3 DNA is TGTGCCAGCAGCCAAGGGTCCCAGGCCCAAACCCAGTACTTC.

V usage is TRBV7-2 and J usage is TRBJ2-2; 8 bases map to TRBD1. This CDR3 is 15 amino acids long. In germline, CDR1 is SGHTA, CDR2 FQGNSA. The ends lost 3 bases at V and 3 bases at J; junction bases unmatched: 3. The CDR3 sequence is CASSFTQGDTGELFF. CDR3 in DNA: TGTGCCAGCAGCTTTACACAGGGGGACACCGGGGAGCTGTTTTTT.

This chain connects TRBV6-2 or TRBV6-3 to TRBJ1-1, with TRBD1 identical over 7 bases. Germline V gene data show CDR1 as MNHEY and CDR2 as SVGEGT. V lost 6 bases and J lost 3; bases outside the gene matches: 13. This CDR3 spans 16 amino acids. Here the CDR3 reads CASSKGTVVVHTEAFF. Written as DNA, the CDR3 is TGTGCCAGCAGCAAAGGGACAGTGGTAGTCCACACTGAAGCTTTCTTT.

The rearrangement links TRBV3-1 (or the pseudogene TRBV3-2) to TRBJ2-4; the D gene is possibly TRBD2 (5 bases). CDR1 is LGHDT and CDR2 is YNNKEL in the germline V gene (reference sequence). CDR3 length: 14 residues. The ends were cut back, 0 bases at V and 5 bases at J, with 8 bases in the middle. The CDR3 DNA follows: TGTGCCAGCAGCCAAGACGCTAGCCAAAACATTCAGTACTTC. Translating it yields CASSQDASQNIQYF.

This chain joins TRBV27 and TRBJ2-5, with 8 bases that match TRBD1. Germline V gene lookup returns CDR1 MNHEY and CDR2 SMNVEV (reference sequence). Trimming at V came to 0 bases and at J to 5 bases, leaving 5 bases not matched to a gene. CDR3 length equals 15 residues. This CDR3 is CASSLSGQGSETQYF. The CDR3 nucleotides read TGTGCCAGCAGTTTATCAGGACAGGGCTCCGAGACCCAGTACTTC.

The chain combines TRBV27 with TRBJ2-2; weak D call: TRBD1 (5 bases). The CDR3 is 16 residues long. Trimming removed 1 base from V and 3 bases from J, with 12 bases in between. The germline V gene has CDR1 MNHEY and CDR2 SMNVEV (reference sequence). The CDR3 DNA is TGTGCCAGCAGTTTATACGCAGGGCAAGACACCGGGGAGCTGTTTTTT. This translates into CASSLYAGQDTGELFF.

V gene TRBV15 combines with J gene TRBJ2-1; 8 bases map to TRBD2. The trim removed 5 bases at V and 10 bases at J, leaving 4 bases unmatched. Germline V CDR1 and CDR2: LNHNV, YYDKDF (reference sequence). There are 12 residues in the CDR3. The CDR3 here is CATSLTGGEQFF. CDR3 sequence (DNA): TGTGCCACCAGCTTGACGGGGGGGGAGCAGTTCTTC.

This sequence joins TRBV7-6 and TRBJ2-2; no reliable D call. CDR3 length equals 16 residues. Germline V gene data show CDR1 as SGHVS and CDR2 as FNYEAQ. V gave up 1 base and J gave up 0 bases, with 9 bases separating them. The CDR3 reads CASSLESLANTGELFF. In DNA, the CDR3 is TGTGCCAGCAGCTTAGAGTCCCTAGCGAACACCGGGGAGCTGTTTTTT.